This T cell receptor (beta chain) was captured by sequencing in a study of CD8+CD57+ T cells in acquired aplastic anemia. Study-wide points: Patient and control CD8+ Simpson's diversity was not significantly different. Overlap between patients and controls comprised twenty-nine CD8+ CDR3 sequences.

About this clonotype: Its antigen is as yet unknown.

CD8+CD57+ cell expansion, shown by flow cytometry, had occurred in the patients selected for sequencing. Every patient was diagnosed with severe acquired aplastic anemia. Among the patients, none had received any therapy at the time of blood sampling. This CDR3 region has 15 residues. V lost 4 bases, J lost 11 bases, and 21 bases lay in between. In germline, CDR1 is KGHDR, CDR2 SFDVKD. Researchers used genomic DNA as the template to profile TCR beta VDJ and CDR3. TCRdb reanalysed the reads using MiXCR and keeps one entry per CDR3 protein. The profile shows hundreds of thousands of distinct CDR3 sequences, roughly half of them singletons.

The TCR originated in a human donor with aplastic anemia. Sequenced material: sorted CD4+, CD8+, or CD8+CD57+ T cells (not recorded which) from PBMCs. The J gene is TRBJ2-3, the V gene TRBV24-1, with D maybe TRBD1 (6 bases). In DNA, the CDR3 is TGTGCCACCAGTGAGAGGCAGGGGAATCTTAATGAGCAGTATTTT. Translation: CATSERQGNLNEQYF.